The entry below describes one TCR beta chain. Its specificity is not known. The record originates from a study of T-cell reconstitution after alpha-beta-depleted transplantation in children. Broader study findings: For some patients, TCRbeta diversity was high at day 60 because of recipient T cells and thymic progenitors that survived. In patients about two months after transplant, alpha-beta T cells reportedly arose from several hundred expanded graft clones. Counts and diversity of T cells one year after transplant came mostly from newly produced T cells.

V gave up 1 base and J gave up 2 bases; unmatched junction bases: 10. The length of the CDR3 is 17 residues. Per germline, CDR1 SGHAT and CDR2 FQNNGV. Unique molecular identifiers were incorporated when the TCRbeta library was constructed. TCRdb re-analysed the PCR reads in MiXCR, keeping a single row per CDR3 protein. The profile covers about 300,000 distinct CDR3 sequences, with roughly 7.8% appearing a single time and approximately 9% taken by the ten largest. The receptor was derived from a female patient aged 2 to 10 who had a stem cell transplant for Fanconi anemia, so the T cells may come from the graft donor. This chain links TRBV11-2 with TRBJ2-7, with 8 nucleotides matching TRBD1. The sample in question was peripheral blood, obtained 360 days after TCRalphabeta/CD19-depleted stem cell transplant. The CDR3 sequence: CASSLVGKGTGTYEQYF. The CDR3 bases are TGTGCCAGCAGCTTAGTGGGGAAGGGGACAGGCACCTACGAGCAGTACTTC.